What follows is one T cell receptor (beta chain) and its context. V was pared by 7 bases and J by 1 base, with 6 bases between. This CDR3 comprises 13 residues. Germline assignment: CDR1 SGDLS and CDR2 YYNGEE. The entry originates in a study of blood T cell repertoires in COVID-19. The table came from immunoSEQ multiplex PCR; TCRdb's copy has only in-frame clones and leaves some out. This table has 150,000 to 200,000 clones, about 88% appearing once. The receptor was derived from a woman of 80 years or more with acute or convalescent COVID-19. Sequencing used peripheral blood. The chain uses TRBV9 and TRBJ1-6, with D possibly matching TRBD1 (5 bases). Here the CDR3 DNA reads TGTGCCAGCCAGGGTTCCTATAATTCACCCCTCCACTTT. Residues: CASQGSYNSPLHF.